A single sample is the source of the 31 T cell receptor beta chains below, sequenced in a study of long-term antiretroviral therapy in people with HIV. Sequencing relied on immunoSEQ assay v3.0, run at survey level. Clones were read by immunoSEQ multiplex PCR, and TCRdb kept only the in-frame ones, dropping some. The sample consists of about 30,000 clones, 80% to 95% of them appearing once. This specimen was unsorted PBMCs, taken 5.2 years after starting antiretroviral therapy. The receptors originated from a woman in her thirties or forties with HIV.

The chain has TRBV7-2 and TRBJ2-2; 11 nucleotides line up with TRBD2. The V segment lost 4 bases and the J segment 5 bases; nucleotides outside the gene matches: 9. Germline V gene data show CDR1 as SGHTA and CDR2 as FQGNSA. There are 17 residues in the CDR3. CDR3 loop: CASSSLTSGRYTGELFF. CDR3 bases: TGTGCCAGCAGCTCGCTCACTAGCGGGAGATATACCGGGGAGCTGTTTTTT.

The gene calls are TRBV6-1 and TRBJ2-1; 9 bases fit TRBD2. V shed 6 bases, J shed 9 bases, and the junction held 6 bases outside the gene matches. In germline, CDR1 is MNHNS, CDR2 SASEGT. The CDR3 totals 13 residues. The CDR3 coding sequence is TGTGCCAGCAGCGCTAGCGGGAATAGTGAGCAGTTCTTC. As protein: CASSASGNSEQFF.

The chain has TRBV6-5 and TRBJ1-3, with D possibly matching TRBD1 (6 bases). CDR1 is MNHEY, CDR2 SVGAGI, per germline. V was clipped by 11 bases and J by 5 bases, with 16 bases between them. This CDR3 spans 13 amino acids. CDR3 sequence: CAAWQGNRNTIYF. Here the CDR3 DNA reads TGTGCCGCATGGCAGGGGAACCGAAACACCATATATTTT.

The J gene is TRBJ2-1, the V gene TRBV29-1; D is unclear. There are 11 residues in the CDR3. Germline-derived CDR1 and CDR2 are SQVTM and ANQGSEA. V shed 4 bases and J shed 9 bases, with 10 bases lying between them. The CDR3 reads CSVGAFIEQFF. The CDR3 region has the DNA TGCAGCGTTGGAGCCTTCATTGAGCAGTTCTTC.

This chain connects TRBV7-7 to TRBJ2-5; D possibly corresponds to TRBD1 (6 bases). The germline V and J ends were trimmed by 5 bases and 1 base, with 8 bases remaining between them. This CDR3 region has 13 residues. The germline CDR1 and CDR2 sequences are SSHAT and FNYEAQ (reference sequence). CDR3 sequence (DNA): TGTGCCAGCAGCCTGGACAGCCAAGAGACCCAGTACTTC. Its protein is CASSLDSQETQYF.

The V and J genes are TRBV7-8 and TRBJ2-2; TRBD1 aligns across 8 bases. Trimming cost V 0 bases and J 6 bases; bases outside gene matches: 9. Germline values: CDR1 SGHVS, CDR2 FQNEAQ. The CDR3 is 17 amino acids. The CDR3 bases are TGTGCCAGCAGCTTAGCCGGTGGACAGGGTAGAGCCGGGGAGCTGTTTTTT. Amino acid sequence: CASSLAGGQGRAGELFF.

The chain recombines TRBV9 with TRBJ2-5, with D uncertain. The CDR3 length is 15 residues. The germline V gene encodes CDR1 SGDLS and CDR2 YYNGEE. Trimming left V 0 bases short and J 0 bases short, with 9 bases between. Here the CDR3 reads CASSVGIGYQETQYF. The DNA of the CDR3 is TGTGCCAGCAGCGTAGGGATAGGCTACCAAGAGACCCAGTACTTC.

The CDR3: CASSDSTPSGQPLRRASYEQYF. For the CDR3, the DNA is TGTGCCAGCAGCGACTCGACCCCATCGGGACAGCCGCTTCGGAGGGCTTCCTACGAGCAGTACTTC. This chain links TRBV14 with TRBJ2-7, with D possibly matching TRBD1 (7 bases). This CDR3 is built from 22 residues. The V end was cut by 5 bases, the J end by 1 base, with 36 bases between. The V gene's germline CDR1 is SGHDN and CDR2 FVKESK.

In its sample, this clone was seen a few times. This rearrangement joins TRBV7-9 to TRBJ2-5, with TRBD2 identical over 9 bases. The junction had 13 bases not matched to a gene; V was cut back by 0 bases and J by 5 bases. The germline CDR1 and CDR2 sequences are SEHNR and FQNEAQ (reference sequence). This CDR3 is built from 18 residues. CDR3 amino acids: CASSLASGSGGFVETQYF. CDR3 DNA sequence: TGTGCCAGCAGCTTAGCTAGCGGGAGTGGTGGCTTTGTGGAGACCCAGTACTTC.

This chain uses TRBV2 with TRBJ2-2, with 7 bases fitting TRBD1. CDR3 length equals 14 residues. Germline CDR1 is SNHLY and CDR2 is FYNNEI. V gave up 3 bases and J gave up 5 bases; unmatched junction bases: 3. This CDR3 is CASSDYRGTGELFF. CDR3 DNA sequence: TGTGCCAGCAGTGATTACAGGGGAACCGGGGAGCTGTTTTTT.

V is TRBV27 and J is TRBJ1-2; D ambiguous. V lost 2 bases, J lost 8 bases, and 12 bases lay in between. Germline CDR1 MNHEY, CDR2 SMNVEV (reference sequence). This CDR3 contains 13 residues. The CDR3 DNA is TGTGCCAGCAGTTTACTACGAGAGGGCGGCTACACCTTC. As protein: CASSLLREGGYTF.

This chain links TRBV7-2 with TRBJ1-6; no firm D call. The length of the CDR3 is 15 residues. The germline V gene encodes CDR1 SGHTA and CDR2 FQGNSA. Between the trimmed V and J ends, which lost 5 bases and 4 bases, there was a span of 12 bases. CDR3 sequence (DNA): TGTGCCAGCAGCGCGGGCCTGGTGTATAATTCACCCCTCCACTTT. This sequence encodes CASSAGLVYNSPLHF.

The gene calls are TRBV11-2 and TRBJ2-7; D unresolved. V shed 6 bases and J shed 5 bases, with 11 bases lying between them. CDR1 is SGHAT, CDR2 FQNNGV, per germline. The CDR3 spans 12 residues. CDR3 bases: TGTGCCAGCAGTCCGGTAGGACACGAGCAGTACTTC. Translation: CASSPVGHEQYF.

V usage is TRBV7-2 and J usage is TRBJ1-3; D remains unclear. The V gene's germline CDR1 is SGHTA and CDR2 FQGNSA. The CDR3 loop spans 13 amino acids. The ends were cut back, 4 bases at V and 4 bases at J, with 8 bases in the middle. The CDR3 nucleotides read TGTGCCAGCAGCTCCACGTTCGGAAACACCATATATTTT. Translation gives CASSSTFGNTIYF. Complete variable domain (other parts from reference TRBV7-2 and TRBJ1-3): GAGVSQSPSNKVTEKGKDVELRCDPISGHTALYWYRQSLGQGLEFLIYFQGNSAPDKSGLPSDRFSAERTGGSVSTLTIQRTQQEDSAVYLCASSSTFGNTIYFGEGSWLTVV.

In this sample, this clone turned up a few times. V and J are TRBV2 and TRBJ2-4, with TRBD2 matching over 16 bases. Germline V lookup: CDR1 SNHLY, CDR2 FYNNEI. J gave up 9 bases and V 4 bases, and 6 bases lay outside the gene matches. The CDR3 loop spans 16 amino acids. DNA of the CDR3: TGTGCCAGCAGTGTTGGGACTAGCGGGGGGGGGGGCATTCAGTACTTC. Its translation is CASSVGTSGGGGIQYF.

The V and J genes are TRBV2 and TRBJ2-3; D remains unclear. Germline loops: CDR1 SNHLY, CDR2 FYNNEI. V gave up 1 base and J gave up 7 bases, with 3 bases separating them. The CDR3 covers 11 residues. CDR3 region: CASSEGNTQYF. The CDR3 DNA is TGTGCCAGCAGTGAAGGCAATACGCAGTATTTT.

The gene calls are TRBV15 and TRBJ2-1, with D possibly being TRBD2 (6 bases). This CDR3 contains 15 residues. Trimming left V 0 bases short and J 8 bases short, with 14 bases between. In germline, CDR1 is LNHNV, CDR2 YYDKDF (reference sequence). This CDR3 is CATSRDRRGGDEQFF. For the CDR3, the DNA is TGTGCCACCAGCAGAGATCGAAGGGGAGGTGATGAGCAGTTCTTC.

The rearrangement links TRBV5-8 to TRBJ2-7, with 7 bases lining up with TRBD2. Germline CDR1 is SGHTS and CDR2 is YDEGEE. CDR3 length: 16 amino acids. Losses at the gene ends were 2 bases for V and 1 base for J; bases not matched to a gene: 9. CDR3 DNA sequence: TGTGCCAGCAGCTTTTTCCGGACTAGTGATTCCTACGAGCAGTACTTC. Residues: CASSFFRTSDSYEQYF.

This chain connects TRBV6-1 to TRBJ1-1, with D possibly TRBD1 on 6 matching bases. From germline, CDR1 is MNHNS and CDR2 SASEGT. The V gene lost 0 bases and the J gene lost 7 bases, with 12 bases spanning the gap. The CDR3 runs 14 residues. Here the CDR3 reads CASSEAQSGDEAFF. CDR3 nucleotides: TGTGCCAGCAGTGAAGCGCAGTCAGGGGATGAAGCTTTCTTT.

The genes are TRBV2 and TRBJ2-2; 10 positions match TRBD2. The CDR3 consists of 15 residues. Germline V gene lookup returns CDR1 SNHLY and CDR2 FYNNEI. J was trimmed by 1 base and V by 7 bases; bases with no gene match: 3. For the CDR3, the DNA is TGTGCCAGCAAGGCTAGCGGGGGGAACACCGGGGAGCTGTTTTTT. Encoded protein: CASKASGGNTGELFF.

The CDR3 region has the DNA TGCGCCAGCAGCTTGGGGGGGGGATCCTACGAGCAGTACTTC. This encodes CASSLGGGSYEQYF. The genes are TRBV5-1 and TRBJ2-7; 7 bases fit TRBD2. This CDR3 has 14 amino acids. V was clipped by 0 bases and J by 1 base; unmatched bases: 1. CDR1 and CDR2 (germline): SGHRS, YFSETQ.

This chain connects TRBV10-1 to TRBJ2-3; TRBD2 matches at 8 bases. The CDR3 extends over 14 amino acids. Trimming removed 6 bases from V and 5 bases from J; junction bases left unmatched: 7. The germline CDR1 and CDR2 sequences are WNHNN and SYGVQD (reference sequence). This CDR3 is CASSAGTSKDTQYF. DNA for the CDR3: TGCGCCAGCAGCGCCGGGACTAGTAAAGATACGCAGTATTTT.

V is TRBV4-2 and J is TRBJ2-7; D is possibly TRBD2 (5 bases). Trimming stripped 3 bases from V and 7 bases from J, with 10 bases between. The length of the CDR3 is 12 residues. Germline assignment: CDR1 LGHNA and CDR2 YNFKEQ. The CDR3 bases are TGTGCCAGCAGCCATGCGGGCTGGGAGCAGTACTTC. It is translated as CASSHAGWEQYF.

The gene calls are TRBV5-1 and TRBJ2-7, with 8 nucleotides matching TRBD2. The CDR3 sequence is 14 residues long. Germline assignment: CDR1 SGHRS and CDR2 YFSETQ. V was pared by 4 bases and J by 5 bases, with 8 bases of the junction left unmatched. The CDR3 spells CASSPLAGLDEQYF. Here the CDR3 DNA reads TGCGCCAGCAGCCCCTTAGCGGGATTGGACGAGCAGTACTTC.

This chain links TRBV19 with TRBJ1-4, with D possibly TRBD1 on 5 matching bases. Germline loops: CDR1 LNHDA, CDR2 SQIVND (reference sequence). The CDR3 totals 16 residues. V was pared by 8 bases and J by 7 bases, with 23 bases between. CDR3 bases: TGTGCCAGTGGTTCCAAGCAAGGGGCAGTTCTTGAAAAACTGTTTTTT. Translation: CASGSKQGAVLEKLFF.

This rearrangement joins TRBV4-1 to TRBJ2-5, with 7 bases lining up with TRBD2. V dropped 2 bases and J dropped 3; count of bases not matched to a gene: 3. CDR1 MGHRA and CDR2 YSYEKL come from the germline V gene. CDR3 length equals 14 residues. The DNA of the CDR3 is TGCGCCAGCAGCCAATCTAGCGGAGAAGAGACCCAGTACTTC. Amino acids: CASSQSSGEETQYF.

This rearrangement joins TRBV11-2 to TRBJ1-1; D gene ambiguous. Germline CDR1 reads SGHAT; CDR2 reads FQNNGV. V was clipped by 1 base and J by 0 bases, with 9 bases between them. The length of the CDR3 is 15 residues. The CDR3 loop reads CASSLALGLNTEAFF. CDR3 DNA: TGTGCCAGCAGCTTAGCGCTCGGCCTGAACACTGAAGCTTTCTTT.

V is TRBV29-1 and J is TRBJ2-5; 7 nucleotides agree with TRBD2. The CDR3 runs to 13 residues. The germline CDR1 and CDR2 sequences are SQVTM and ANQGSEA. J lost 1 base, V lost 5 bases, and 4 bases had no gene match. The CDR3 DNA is TGCAGCGTTTCGGGACTACCCCAAGAGACCCAGTACTTC. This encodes CSVSGLPQETQYF.

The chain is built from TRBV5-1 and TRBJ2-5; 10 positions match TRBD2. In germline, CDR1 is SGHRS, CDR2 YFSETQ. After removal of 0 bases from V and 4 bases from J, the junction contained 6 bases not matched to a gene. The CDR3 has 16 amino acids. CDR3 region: CASSLALAGVGETQYF. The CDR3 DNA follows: TGCGCCAGCAGCTTGGCGCTAGCGGGGGTAGGAGAGACCCAGTACTTC.

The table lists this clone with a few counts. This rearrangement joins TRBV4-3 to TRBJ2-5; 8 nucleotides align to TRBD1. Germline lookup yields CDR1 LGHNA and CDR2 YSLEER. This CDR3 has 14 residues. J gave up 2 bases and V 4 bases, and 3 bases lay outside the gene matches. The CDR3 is CASSPGTGQETQYF. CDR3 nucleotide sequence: TGCGCCAGCAGCCCGGGGACAGGACAAGAGACCCAGTACTTC.

Written as DNA, the CDR3 is TGTGCCAGTAGTATAGATCATCACAGAAACACCGGGGAGCTGTTTTTT. Translating gives CASSIDHHRNTGELFF. This chain connects TRBV19 to TRBJ2-2, with D unresolved. CDR1 is LNHDA, CDR2 SQIVND, per germline (reference sequence). The CDR3 has 16 amino acids. V lost 0 bases and J lost 2, with 10 bases in between.